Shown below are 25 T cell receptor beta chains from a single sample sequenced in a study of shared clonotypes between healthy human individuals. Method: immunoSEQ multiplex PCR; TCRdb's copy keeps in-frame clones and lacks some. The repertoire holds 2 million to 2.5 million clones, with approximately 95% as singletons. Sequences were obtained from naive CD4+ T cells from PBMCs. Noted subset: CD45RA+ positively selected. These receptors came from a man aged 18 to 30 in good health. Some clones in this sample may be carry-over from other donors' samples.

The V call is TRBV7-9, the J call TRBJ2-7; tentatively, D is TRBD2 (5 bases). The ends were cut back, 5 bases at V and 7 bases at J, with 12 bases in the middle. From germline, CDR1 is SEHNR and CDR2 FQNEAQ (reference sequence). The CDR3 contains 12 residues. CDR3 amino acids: CASSLTWEEQYF. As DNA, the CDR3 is TGTGCCAGCAGCCTGACCTGGGAGGAGCAGTACTTC.

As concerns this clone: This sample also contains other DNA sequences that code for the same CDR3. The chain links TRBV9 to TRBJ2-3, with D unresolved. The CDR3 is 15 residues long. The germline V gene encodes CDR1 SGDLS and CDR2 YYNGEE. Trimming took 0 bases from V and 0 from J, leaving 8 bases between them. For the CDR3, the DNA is TGTGCCAGCAGCGTAGGCACAGCTAGCACAGATACGCAGTATTTT. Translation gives CASSVGTASTDTQYF.

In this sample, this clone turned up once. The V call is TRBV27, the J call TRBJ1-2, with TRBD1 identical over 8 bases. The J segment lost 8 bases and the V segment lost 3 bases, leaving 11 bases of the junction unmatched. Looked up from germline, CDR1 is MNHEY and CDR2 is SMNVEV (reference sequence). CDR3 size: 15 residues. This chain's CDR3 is CASSFRQGISYGYTF. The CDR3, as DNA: TGTGCCAGCAGTTTTCGACAGGGGATAAGTTACGGCTACACCTTC.

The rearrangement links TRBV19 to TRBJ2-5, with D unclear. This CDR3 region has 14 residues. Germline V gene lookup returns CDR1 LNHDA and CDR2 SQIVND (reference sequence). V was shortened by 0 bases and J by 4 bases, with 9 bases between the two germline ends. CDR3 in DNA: TGTGCCAGTAGTATAGAGGACGGAACAGAGACCCAGTACTTC. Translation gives CASSIEDGTETQYF.

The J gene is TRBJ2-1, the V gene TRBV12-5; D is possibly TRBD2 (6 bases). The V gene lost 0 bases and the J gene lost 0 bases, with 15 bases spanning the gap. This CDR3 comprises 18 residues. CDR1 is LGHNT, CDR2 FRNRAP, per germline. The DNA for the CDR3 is TGTGCTAGTGGTTTGGTACTCTCTAGCGAGAGCTCCTACAATGAGCAGTTCTTC. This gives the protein CASGLVLSSESSYNEQFF.

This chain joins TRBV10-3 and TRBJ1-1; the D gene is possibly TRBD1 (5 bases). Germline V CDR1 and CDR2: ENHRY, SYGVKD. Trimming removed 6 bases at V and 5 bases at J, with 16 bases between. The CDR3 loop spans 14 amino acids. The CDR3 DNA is TGTGCCATCAGCTCGGAGGGTGGGGGAACTGAAGCTTTCTTT. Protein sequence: CAISSEGGGTEAFF.

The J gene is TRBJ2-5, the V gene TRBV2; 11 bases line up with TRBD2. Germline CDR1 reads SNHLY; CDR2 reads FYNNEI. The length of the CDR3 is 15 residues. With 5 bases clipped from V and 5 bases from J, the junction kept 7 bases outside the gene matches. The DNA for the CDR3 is TGTGCCAGCAGTTTGACTAGCGGGATGGGGGAGACCCAGTACTTC. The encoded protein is CASSLTSGMGETQYF.

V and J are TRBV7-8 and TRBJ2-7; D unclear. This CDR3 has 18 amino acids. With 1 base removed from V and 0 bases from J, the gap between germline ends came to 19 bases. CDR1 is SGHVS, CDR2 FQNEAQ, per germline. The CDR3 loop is CASSLDDLSWQPSYEQYF. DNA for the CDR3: TGTGCCAGCAGCTTAGATGATTTGTCCTGGCAGCCCTCCTACGAGCAGTACTTC.

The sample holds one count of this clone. In DNA, the CDR3 is TGTGCCAGCAGTTACTCGAGGACCCGGGCTGGGGAGACCCAGTACTTC. Translated: CASSYSRTRAGETQYF. The chain recombines TRBV6-5 with TRBJ2-5; D is unclear. Germline V gives CDR1 MNHEY, CDR2 SVGAGI. The CDR3 loop spans 16 amino acids. The V and J ends lost 0 bases and 5 bases respectively, with 16 bases between them.

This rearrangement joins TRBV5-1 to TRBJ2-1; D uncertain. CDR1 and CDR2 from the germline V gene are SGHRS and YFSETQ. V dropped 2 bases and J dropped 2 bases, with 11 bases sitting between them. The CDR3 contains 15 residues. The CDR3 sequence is CASSFYSRTYNEQFF. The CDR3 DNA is TGCGCCAGCAGCTTTTACAGCAGAACCTACAATGAGCAGTTCTTC.

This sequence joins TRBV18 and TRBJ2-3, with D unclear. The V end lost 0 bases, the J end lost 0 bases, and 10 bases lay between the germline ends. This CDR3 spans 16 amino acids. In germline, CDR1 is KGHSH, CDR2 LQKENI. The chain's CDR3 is CASSPPPRSSTDTQYF. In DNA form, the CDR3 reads TGTGCCAGCTCACCACCCCCCCGGTCTAGCACAGATACGCAGTATTTT. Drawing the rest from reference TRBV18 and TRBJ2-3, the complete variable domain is NAGVMQNPRHLVRRRGQEARLRCSPMKGHSHVYWYRQLPEEGLKFMVYLQKENIIDESGMPKERFSAEFPKEGPSILRIQQVVRGDSAAYFCASSPPPRSSTDTQYFGPGTRLTVL.

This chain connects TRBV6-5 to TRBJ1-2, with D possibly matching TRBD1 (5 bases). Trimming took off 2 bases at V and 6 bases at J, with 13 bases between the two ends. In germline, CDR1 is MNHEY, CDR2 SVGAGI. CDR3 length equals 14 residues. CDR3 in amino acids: CASSYRRGGDGYTF. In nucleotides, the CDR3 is TGTGCCAGCAGTTACCGGAGGGGAGGGGATGGCTACACCTTC.

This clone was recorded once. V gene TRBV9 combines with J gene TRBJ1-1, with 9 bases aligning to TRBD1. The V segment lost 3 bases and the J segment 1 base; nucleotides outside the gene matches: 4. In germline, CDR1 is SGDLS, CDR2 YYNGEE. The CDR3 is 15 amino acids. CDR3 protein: CASSGGTGPNTEAFF. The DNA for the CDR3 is TGTGCCAGCAGCGGGGGGACAGGGCCGAACACTGAAGCTTTCTTT.

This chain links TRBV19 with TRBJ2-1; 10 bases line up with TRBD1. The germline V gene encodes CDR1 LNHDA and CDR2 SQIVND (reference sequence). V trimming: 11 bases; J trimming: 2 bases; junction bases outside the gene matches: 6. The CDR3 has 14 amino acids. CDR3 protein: CASRDRGTYNEQFF. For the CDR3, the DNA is TGTGCCTCGCGGGACAGGGGTACCTACAATGAGCAGTTCTTC. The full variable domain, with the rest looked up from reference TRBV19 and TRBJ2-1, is DGGITQSPKYLFRKEGQNVTLSCEQNLNHDAMYWYRQDPGQGLRLIYYSQIVNDFQKGDIAEGYSVSREKKESFPLTVTSAQKNPTAFYLCASRDRGTYNEQFFGPGTRLTVL.

CDR3: CASSRQVGPTGELFF. DNA for the CDR3: TGTGCCAGCAGCAGACAGGTTGGGCCTACCGGGGAGCTGTTTTTT. The rearrangement links TRBV7-8 to TRBJ2-2, with a weak D call TRBD1 (6 bases). CDR3 length: 15 amino acids. V shed 5 bases and J shed 5 bases, with 15 bases lying between them. The germline V gene encodes CDR1 SGHVS and CDR2 FQNEAQ.

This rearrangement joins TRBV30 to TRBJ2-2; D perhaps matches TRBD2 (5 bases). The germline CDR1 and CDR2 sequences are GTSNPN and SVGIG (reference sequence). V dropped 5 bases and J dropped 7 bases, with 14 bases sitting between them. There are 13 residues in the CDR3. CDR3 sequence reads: CAWGKGVYGELFF. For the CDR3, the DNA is TGTGCCTGGGGCAAGGGAGTCTACGGGGAGCTGTTTTTT.

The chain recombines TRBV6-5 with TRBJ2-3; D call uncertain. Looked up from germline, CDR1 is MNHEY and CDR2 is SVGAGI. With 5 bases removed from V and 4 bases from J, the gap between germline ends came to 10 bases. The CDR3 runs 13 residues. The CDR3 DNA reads TGTGCCAGCAGTCGGAGAGAGGCAGATACGCAGTATTTT. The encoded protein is CASSRREADTQYF.

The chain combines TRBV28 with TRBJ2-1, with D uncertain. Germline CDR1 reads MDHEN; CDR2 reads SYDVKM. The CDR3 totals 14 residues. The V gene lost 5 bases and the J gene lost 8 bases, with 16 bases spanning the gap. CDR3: CASSPSSSRYEQFF. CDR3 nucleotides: TGTGCCAGCAGTCCCTCTTCGTCCCGGTATGAGCAGTTCTTC.

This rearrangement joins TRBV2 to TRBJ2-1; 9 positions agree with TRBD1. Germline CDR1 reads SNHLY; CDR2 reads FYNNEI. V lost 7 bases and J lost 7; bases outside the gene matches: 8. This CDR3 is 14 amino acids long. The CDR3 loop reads CASNSGTGSNEQFF. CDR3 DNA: TGTGCCAGCAATTCCGGGACAGGGTCTAATGAGCAGTTCTTC.

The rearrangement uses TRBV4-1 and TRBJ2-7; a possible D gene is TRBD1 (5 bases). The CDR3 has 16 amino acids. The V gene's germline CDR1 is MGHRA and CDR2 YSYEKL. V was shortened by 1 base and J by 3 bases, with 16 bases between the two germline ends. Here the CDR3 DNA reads TGCGCCAGCAGCCAAGTTTTCAGGGATACCATCTACGAGCAGTACTTC. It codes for CASSQVFRDTIYEQYF.

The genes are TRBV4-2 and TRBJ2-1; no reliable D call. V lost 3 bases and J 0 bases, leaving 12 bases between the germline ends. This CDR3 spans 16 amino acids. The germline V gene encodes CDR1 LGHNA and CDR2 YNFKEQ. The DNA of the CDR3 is TGTGCCAGCAGCCAGTACTCCTCCAGCTCCTACAATGAGCAGTTCTTC. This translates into CASSQYSSSSYNEQFF.

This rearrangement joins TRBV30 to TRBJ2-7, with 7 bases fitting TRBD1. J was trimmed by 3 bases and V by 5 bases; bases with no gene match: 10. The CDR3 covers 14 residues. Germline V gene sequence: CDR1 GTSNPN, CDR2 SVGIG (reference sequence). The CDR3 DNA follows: TGTGCCTGGGCCTTCCTTCACAGGGGCTACGAGCAGTACTTC. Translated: CAWAFLHRGYEQYF.

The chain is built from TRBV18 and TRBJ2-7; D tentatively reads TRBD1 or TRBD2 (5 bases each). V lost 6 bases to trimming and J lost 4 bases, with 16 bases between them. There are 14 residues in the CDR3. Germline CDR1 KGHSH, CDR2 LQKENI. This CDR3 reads CASSLEGRTYEQYF. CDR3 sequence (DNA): TGTGCCAGCTCTCTCGAGGGACGGACGTACGAGCAGTACTTC.

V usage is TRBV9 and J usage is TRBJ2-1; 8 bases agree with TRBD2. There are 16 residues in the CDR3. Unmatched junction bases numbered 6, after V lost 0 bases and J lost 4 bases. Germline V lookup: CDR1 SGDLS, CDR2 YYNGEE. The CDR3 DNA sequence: TGTGCCAGCAGCGTAGGCGGGAGGCCCGAGTACAATGAGCAGTTCTTC. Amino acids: CASSVGGRPEYNEQFF.

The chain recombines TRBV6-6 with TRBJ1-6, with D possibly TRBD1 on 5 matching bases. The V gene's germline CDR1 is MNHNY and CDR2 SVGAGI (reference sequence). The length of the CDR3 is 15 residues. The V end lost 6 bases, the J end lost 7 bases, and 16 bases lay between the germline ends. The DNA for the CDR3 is TGTGCCAGCAGACGGGACTTCGGGCGGAATTCACCCCTCCACTTT. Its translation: CASRRDFGRNSPLHF.